The entry that follows covers one T cell receptor (beta chain) sequence. This sample was included in a study of CD8 T cells in Susac syndrome. The CDR3 has 12 residues. Trimming at V came to 6 bases and at J to 2 bases, leaving 0 bases not matched to a gene. Germline CDR1 and CDR2: DFQATT and SNEGSKA (reference sequence). TEMRA cells were enriched by FACS, and CD4+ and CD8+ T cells were negatively isolated. Random hexamers were used to reverse transcribe roughly 0.5 to 1 ug of RNA. By means of immunoSEQ multiplex PCR, TCR beta CDR3 spanning 54 Vbeta and 13 Jbeta underwent amplification. TCRdb recomputed calls from the immunoSEQ multiplex PCR reads with MiXCR, one row per CDR3 protein. Of 120,000 to 150,000 distinct CDR3 sequences detected, roughly 94% appear once; the ten largest clones hold 0.084%.

This chain joins TRBV20-1 and TRBJ2-7; 11 positions match TRBD1. The sequence came from a human donor in good health. Source material: CD4+ T cells from PBMCs. CDR3 residues: CSADRGPYEQYF. The CDR3 DNA follows: TGCAGTGCGGACAGGGGGCCCTACGAGCAGTACTTC.